Shown below are 12 T cell receptor beta chains from a single sample sequenced in a study of blood T cell repertoires in COVID-19. Some clones are missing from TCRdb's copy, which holds only in-frame ones; the method was immunoSEQ multiplex PCR. This table holds roughly 230,000 clones, around four fifths found once. The source material was peripheral blood. The source of these receptors is a man aged 35-49 years with active or convalescent COVID-19.

The chain is built from TRBV19 and TRBJ2-1; D might be TRBD2 (6 bases). The germline CDR1 and CDR2 sequences are LNHDA and SQIVND (reference sequence). The V end was cut by 3 bases, the J end by 8 bases, with 14 bases between. The CDR3 loop spans 14 amino acids. For the CDR3, the DNA is TGTGCCAGTAGTATCCGGGACGGAGGGGATGAGCAGTTCTTC. Protein product: CASSIRDGGDEQFF.

The V call is TRBV19, the J call TRBJ1-6; possibly TRBD1 for D (6 bases). Germline V lookup: CDR1 LNHDA, CDR2 SQIVND (reference sequence). Trimming removed 6 bases at V and 7 bases at J, with 10 bases between. CDR3 length equals 13 residues. The CDR3 reads CASSPTGNSPLHF. The CDR3 DNA sequence: TGTGCCAGTAGCCCTACAGGGAATTCACCCCTCCACTTT.

The chain combines TRBV10-2 with TRBJ2-5; 9 bases align to TRBD1. Per germline, CDR1 WSHSY and CDR2 SAAADI. V lost 4 bases and J lost 2; bases outside the gene matches: 5. The CDR3 totals 15 residues. CDR3 DNA sequence: TGCGCCAGCAGTGGACAGGGGGGTCGGCAAGAGACCCAGTACTTC. It is translated as CASSGQGGRQETQYF.

CDR3 in DNA: TGCGCCAGCAGCCAAGGATGGCCTCGAGGGACTGAAGCTTTCTTT. Translated, it gives CASSQGWPRGTEAFF. This chain joins TRBV4-3 and TRBJ1-1; D is undetermined. Trimming shortened V by 1 base and J by 5 bases, and 14 bases separated the two germline ends. The CDR3 runs to 15 residues. Germline assignment: CDR1 LGHNA and CDR2 YSLEER.

This clone has a single count. In DNA form, the CDR3 reads TGTGCCAGCAGCCGATCTAGCGGGATAACAGATACGCAGTATTTT. Translating it yields CASSRSSGITDTQYF. This chain joins TRBV3-1 (or the pseudogene TRBV3-2) and TRBJ2-3; 9 bases map to TRBD2. This CDR3 is built from 15 residues. CDR1 is LGHDT, CDR2 YNNKEL, per germline (reference sequence). V gave up 4 bases and J gave up 3 bases; unmatched junction bases: 5.

The chain combines TRBV30 with TRBJ2-5; 7 nucleotides line up with TRBD1. The CDR3 runs 13 residues. The V gene end was trimmed by 2 bases and the J gene end by 5 bases; junction bases not matched to a gene: 5. Germline CDR1 is GTSNPN and CDR2 is SVGIG (reference sequence). CDR3: CAWSWTGLETQYF. In DNA form, the CDR3 reads TGTGCCTGGAGTTGGACAGGTTTGGAGACCCAGTACTTC.

The chain employs TRBV4-2 and TRBJ2-3; TRBD2 matches 9 bases. The CDR3 is made up of 16 amino acids. Germline V gives CDR1 LGHNA, CDR2 YNFKEQ. J was trimmed by 0 bases and V by 3 bases; bases with no gene match: 4. The CDR3 protein is CASSHRSGGSTDTQYF. As DNA, the CDR3 is TGTGCCAGCAGCCACCGTAGCGGGGGAAGCACAGATACGCAGTATTTT.

V gene TRBV14 combines with J gene TRBJ2-7; 7 nucleotides match TRBD2. In germline, CDR1 is SGHDN, CDR2 FVKESK. The CDR3 runs to 14 residues. With 4 bases clipped from V and 2 bases from J, the junction kept 5 bases outside the gene matches. CDR3 in DNA: TGTGCCAGCAGCCGGCTAGCGGAGGCCTACGAGCAGTACTTC. Protein sequence: CASSRLAEAYEQYF.

The chain carries TRBV28 and TRBJ1-5, with 12 nucleotides matching TRBD1. This CDR3 comprises 15 residues. V lost 9 bases and J lost 11; bases outside the gene matches: 14. CDR1 is MDHEN, CDR2 SYDVKM, per germline. CDR3 loop: CASVNPGQGASTQHF. CDR3 sequence (DNA): TGTGCCAGTGTTAACCCGGGACAGGGGGCTTCGACCCAGCATTTT.

This rearrangement joins TRBV4-1 to TRBJ1-2, with TRBD1 as a possible D gene (6 bases). Trimming left V 0 bases short and J 8 bases short, with 13 bases between. This CDR3 region has 14 residues. CDR1 MGHRA and CDR2 YSYEKL come from the germline V gene. CDR3 loop: CASSQENRVDGYTF. In DNA form, the CDR3 reads TGCGCCAGCAGCCAAGAAAACAGGGTGGACGGCTACACCTTC.

V is TRBV5-1 and J is TRBJ1-1, with D perhaps TRBD1 (5 bases). Trimming left V 0 bases short and J 7 bases short, with 13 bases between. This CDR3 is 14 amino acids long. The germline V gene encodes CDR1 SGHRS and CDR2 YFSETQ. The CDR3 protein is CASSLGGDRSEAFF. In DNA form, the CDR3 reads TGCGCCAGCAGCTTGGGGGGTGACAGAAGTGAAGCTTTCTTT. The full variable domain, with the rest looked up from reference TRBV5-1 and TRBJ1-1, is KAGVTQTPRYLIKTRGQQVTLSCSPISGHRSVSWYQQTPGQGLQFLFEYFSETQRNKGNFPGRFSGRQFSNSRSEMNVSTLELGDSALYLCASSLGGDRSEAFFGQGTRLTVV.

This clone is a singleton in its sample. The gene calls are TRBV12-5 and TRBJ2-7; 8 bases agree with TRBD2. V lost 7 bases and J lost 4; bases outside the gene matches: 21. This CDR3 spans 18 amino acids. CDR1 LGHNT and CDR2 FRNRAP come from the germline V gene. CDR3 coding DNA: TGTGCTAGTGCCGCCGGGGGGGGCTACCAGCGCAGTAAATACGAGCAGTACTTC. This gives the protein CASAAGGGYQRSKYEQYF.